The 26 T cell receptor beta chains below all came from one sample that was sequenced in a study of cytomegalovirus exposure and HLA in healthy donors. PCR used 60 Vbeta primers and 13 Jbeta primers. The method was immunoSEQ multiplex PCR; TCRdb's version includes in-frame clones alone and lacks a portion of them. Among roughly 100,000 clones listed, roughly 13% were seen once. Sequencing used PBMCs. Source of these receptors: a man in his forties or fifties in good health and CMV-seropositive.

This chain joins TRBV5-1 and TRBJ2-7; TRBD1 matches at 10 bases. Looked up from germline, CDR1 is SGHRS and CDR2 is YFSETQ. Unmatched junction bases numbered 12, after V lost 5 bases and J lost 4 bases. The CDR3 has 16 residues. CDR3 region: CASRRAGTGDRYEQYF. CDR3 bases: TGCGCCAGCAGGCGCGCCGGGACAGGGGATAGATACGAGCAGTACTTC.

The V call is TRBV27, the J call TRBJ1-2; D is undetermined. CDR1 and CDR2 from the germline V gene are MNHEY and SMNVEV (reference sequence). The CDR3 has 14 amino acids. The V gene lost 3 bases and the J gene lost 4 bases, with 12 bases spanning the gap. CDR3 DNA: TGTGCCAGCAGTTTTCGGGGAGAGGGCTATGGCTACACCTTC. It codes for CASSFRGEGYGYTF.

This clone came up a few times. J is TRBJ1-4 and V is TRBV18; 7 nucleotides align to TRBD1. With 2 bases clipped from V and 11 bases from J, the junction kept 5 bases outside the gene matches. This CDR3 is built from 13 residues. Germline values: CDR1 KGHSH, CDR2 LQKENI. The CDR3 DNA follows: TGTGCCAGCTCACCATCAGGGACAGACAAACTGTTTTTT. This codes for CASSPSGTDKLFF.

This clone came up a few times. V is TRBV19 and J is TRBJ1-1; perhaps TRBD1 as D (5 bases). CDR3 length: 13 residues. Between the trimmed V and J ends, which lost 6 bases and 5 bases, there was a span of 13 bases. The V gene's germline CDR1 is LNHDA and CDR2 SQIVND (reference sequence). In DNA form, the CDR3 reads TGTGCCAGTAGCTCTAGGGGAGGGACTGAAGCTTTCTTT. It is translated as CASSSRGGTEAFF. Drawing the rest from reference TRBV19 and TRBJ1-1, the complete variable domain is DGGITQSPKYLFRKEGQNVTLSCEQNLNHDAMYWYRQDPGQGLRLIYYSQIVNDFQKGDIAEGYSVSREKKESFPLTVTSAQKNPTAFYLCASSSRGGTEAFFGQGTRLTVV.

The V and J genes are TRBV9 and TRBJ2-2; perhaps TRBD2 as D (6 bases). Trimming removed 7 bases at V and 3 bases at J, with 16 bases between. Per germline, CDR1 SGDLS and CDR2 YYNGEE. This CDR3 is built from 15 residues. The CDR3 loop reads CASEPGSVDTGELFF. In DNA, the CDR3 is TGTGCCAGCGAGCCCGGGAGCGTGGACACCGGGGAGCTGTTTTTT.

This chain connects TRBV4-2 to TRBJ2-1, with 14 positions matching TRBD2. J was trimmed by 7 bases and V by 4 bases; bases with no gene match: 3. Looked up from germline, CDR1 is LGHNA and CDR2 is YNFKEQ. This CDR3 is built from 15 residues. CDR3 sequence (DNA): TGTGCCAGCAGCCGACTAGCGGGGGGGGAGAATGAGCAGTTCTTC. Its translation: CASSRLAGGENEQFF.

The chain has TRBV5-1 and TRBJ2-5; TRBD1 agrees at 9 bases. CDR3 length: 16 residues. Germline CDR1 reads SGHRS; CDR2 reads YFSETQ. The V and J ends lost 4 bases and 3 bases, in that order; junction bases with no gene match: 10. The CDR3 sequence is CASSPWARDREETQYF. The CDR3 coding sequence is TGCGCCAGCAGCCCCTGGGCCCGGGACAGGGAAGAGACCCAGTACTTC.

This rearrangement joins TRBV30 to TRBJ2-3, with D possibly matching TRBD2 (5 bases). V was pared by 1 base and J by 5 bases, with 19 bases between. CDR3 size: 16 residues. The germline V gene encodes CDR1 GTSNPN and CDR2 SVGIG (reference sequence). In DNA form, the CDR3 reads TGTGCCTGGAGTGCGCCGGGTGCGACCGAGGGAGATACGCAGTATTTT. Its protein product is CAWSAPGATEGDTQYF.

This clone turned up a few times. The V gene is TRBV5-1, the J gene TRBJ2-5; D perhaps matches TRBD1 (5 bases). The V end lost 0 bases, the J end lost 4 bases, and 13 bases lay between the germline ends. CDR3 size: 15 residues. Germline values: CDR1 SGHRS, CDR2 YFSETQ. CDR3 protein: CASSLGPQGAETQYF. The CDR3 DNA is TGCGCCAGCAGCTTGGGTCCCCAGGGTGCAGAGACCCAGTACTTC.

This clone was observed a handful of times. The chain carries TRBV5-4 and TRBJ2-7; 7 positions agree with TRBD2. This CDR3 is 15 amino acids long. Unmatched junction bases numbered 5, after V lost 2 bases and J lost 0 bases. Germline values: CDR1 SGHNT, CDR2 YYREEE (reference sequence). The CDR3 DNA is TGTGCCAGCAGCTTTGGGGGAGGGCCCTCCTACGAGCAGTACTTC. Translation gives CASSFGGGPSYEQYF. Drawing the rest from reference TRBV5-4 and TRBJ2-7, the complete variable domain is ETGVTQSPTHLIKTRGQQVTLRCSSQSGHNTVSWYQQALGQGPQFIFQYYREEENGRGNFPPRFSGLQFPNYSSELNVNALELDDSALYLCASSFGGGPSYEQYFGPGTRLTVT.

This sequence joins TRBV18 and TRBJ1-1, with a possible D match to TRBD1 (6 bases). The germline CDR1 and CDR2 sequences are KGHSH and LQKENI. This CDR3 contains 13 residues. Deletions cut 3 bases from V and 8 bases from J, with 13 bases between. The CDR3 is CASSPLLQGEAFF. The DNA for the CDR3 is TGTGCCAGCTCACCCCTCCTACAGGGAGAAGCTTTCTTT.

This clone came up a few times. The chain links TRBV29-1 to TRBJ2-3; D remains unclear. V lost 2 bases and J lost 4, with 13 bases in between. CDR3 length: 14 amino acids. The germline V gene has CDR1 SQVTM and CDR2 ANQGSEA. DNA of the CDR3: TGCAGCGTTGAAACCGAGTTCCTTCCAGATACGCAGTATTTT. It codes for CSVETEFLPDTQYF.

This clone has more than one count but fewer than ten. The rearrangement links TRBV7-9 to TRBJ2-3; D remains ambiguous. Germline values: CDR1 SEHNR, CDR2 FQNEAQ (reference sequence). V lost 5 bases and J lost 2, with 8 bases in between. The CDR3 has 13 amino acids. The CDR3 reads CASSMRNTDTQYF. DNA of the CDR3: TGTGCCAGCAGCATGCGAAACACAGATACGCAGTATTTT.

V and J are TRBV4-1 and TRBJ2-3; D is possibly TRBD1 (6 bases). Trimming cost V 7 bases and J 3 bases, with 14 bases left between them. The CDR3 runs to 14 residues. Germline assignment: CDR1 MGHRA and CDR2 YSYEKL. CDR3 in DNA: TGCGCCAGCACGTACAGGGTACATACAGATACGCAGTATTTT. Protein product: CASTYRVHTDTQYF.

V usage is TRBV9 and J usage is TRBJ2-3, with D possibly matching TRBD1 (6 bases). Germline V gene lookup returns CDR1 SGDLS and CDR2 YYNGEE. This CDR3 has 13 residues. V was clipped by 5 bases and J by 13 bases, with 20 bases between them. CDR3 sequence: CASSYTGKDWEYF. In nucleotides, the CDR3 is TGTGCCAGCAGTTATACAGGGAAGGACTGGGAGTATTTT.

This rearrangement joins TRBV5-1 to TRBJ2-2; D remains unclear. V lost 0 bases to trimming and J lost 3 bases, with 9 bases between them. The length of the CDR3 is 15 residues. Germline-derived CDR1 and CDR2 are SGHRS and YFSETQ. The CDR3 spells CASSLVGLHTGELFF. The CDR3 DNA is TGCGCCAGCAGCTTGGTTGGCCTTCACACCGGGGAGCTGTTTTTT.

This clone was recorded a few times. V gene TRBV5-1 combines with J gene TRBJ2-5; 9 bases fit TRBD2. Germline V gene lookup returns CDR1 SGHRS and CDR2 YFSETQ. This CDR3 is 18 amino acids long. V gave up 0 bases and J gave up 5 bases; unmatched junction bases: 14. The CDR3 loop is CASSLGGAGGPIVETQYF. CDR3 in DNA: TGCGCCAGCAGCTTGGGCGGCGCGGGAGGGCCGATAGTCGAGACCCAGTACTTC.

This clone has more than one count but fewer than ten. This sequence joins TRBV5-1 and TRBJ2-5; tentatively, D is TRBD1 (6 bases). Trimming shortened V by 0 bases and J by 1 base, and 13 bases separated the two germline ends. Germline V gene sequence: CDR1 SGHRS, CDR2 YFSETQ. The CDR3 runs to 16 residues. CDR3: CASSLGGQTAQETQYF. CDR3 in DNA: TGCGCCAGCAGCTTGGGAGGACAGACAGCCCAAGAGACCCAGTACTTC.

The chain joins TRBV7-9 to TRBJ1-1; maybe TRBD1 (6 bases). V was pared by 4 bases and J by 1 base, with 22 bases between. This CDR3 has 18 residues. CDR1 and CDR2 from the germline V gene are SEHNR and FQNEAQ (reference sequence). CDR3 in DNA: TGTGCCAGCAGCTCCAGACCTACCCCGGACAGCTCGAACACTGAAGCTTTCTTT. The encoded protein is CASSSRPTPDSSNTEAFF.

A few counts support this clone. The chain joins TRBV5-4 to TRBJ1-2; 11 bases match TRBD1. Germline values: CDR1 SGHNT, CDR2 YYREEE (reference sequence). V trimming: 4 bases; J trimming: 4 bases; junction bases outside the gene matches: 9. The length of the CDR3 is 16 residues. The DNA of the CDR3 is TGTGCCAGCAGCGAGGAGGGGGACAGGGGGATCTATGGCTACACCTTC. Protein product: CASSEEGDRGIYGYTF.

The J gene is TRBJ1-1, the V gene TRBV5-1; D gene ambiguous. Trimming cost V 0 bases and J 9 bases, with 12 bases left between them. This CDR3 is built from 13 residues. CDR1 and CDR2 from the germline V gene are SGHRS and YFSETQ. The CDR3 DNA reads TGCGCCAGCAGCTTGGCCGCCAGGTCTAAAGCTTTCTTT. Its protein product is CASSLAARSKAFF.

CDR3 protein: CASSLVTGGNDEQFF. Written as DNA, the CDR3 is TGCGCCAGCAGCTTGGTTACGGGAGGGAATGATGAGCAGTTCTTC. The rearrangement links TRBV5-1 to TRBJ2-1, with 8 bases aligning to TRBD2. Per germline, CDR1 SGHRS and CDR2 YFSETQ. V shed 0 bases and J 8 bases; nucleotides not matched to a gene: 7. This CDR3 spans 15 amino acids.

This clone was recorded a few times. This sequence joins TRBV7-9 and TRBJ2-7; TRBD2 aligns across 7 bases. This CDR3 contains 13 residues. Trimming cost V 5 bases and J 6 bases; bases outside gene matches: 7. Per the germline V gene, CDR1 is SEHNR and CDR2 is FQNEAQ (reference sequence). The CDR3 sequence is CASSPLTSREQYF. CDR3 coding DNA: TGTGCCAGCAGCCCACTGACTAGCCGCGAGCAGTACTTC.

The rearrangement joins TRBV4-1 to TRBJ2-7; 8 positions match TRBD2. Germline V CDR1 and CDR2: MGHRA, YSYEKL. V dropped 3 bases and J dropped 0; count of bases not matched to a gene: 4. The CDR3 covers 15 residues. The CDR3 here is CASSHTGGDSYEQYF. The CDR3 nucleotides read TGCGCCAGCAGCCACACGGGGGGGGACTCCTACGAGCAGTACTTC.

This clone was recorded a few times. V is TRBV9 and J is TRBJ2-7; 13 bases line up with TRBD2. This CDR3 has 15 amino acids. V shed 4 bases and J 7 bases; nucleotides not matched to a gene: 8. Germline V lookup: CDR1 SGDLS, CDR2 YYNGEE. CDR3 amino acids: CASSPRTSGRGEQYF. The CDR3 region has the DNA TGTGCCAGCAGCCCCCGGACTAGCGGGAGAGGGGAGCAGTACTTC.

This clone occurred a few times. The V call is TRBV6-5, the J call TRBJ1-4; 11 bases align to TRBD1. Germline loops: CDR1 MNHEY, CDR2 SVGAGI. The J segment lost 5 bases and the V segment lost 5 bases, leaving 1 base of the junction unmatched. CDR3 length equals 14 residues. The CDR3 DNA is TGTGCCAGCAGTAGGACAGGGGGCAATGAAAAACTGTTTTTT. It yields the protein CASSRTGGNEKLFF.